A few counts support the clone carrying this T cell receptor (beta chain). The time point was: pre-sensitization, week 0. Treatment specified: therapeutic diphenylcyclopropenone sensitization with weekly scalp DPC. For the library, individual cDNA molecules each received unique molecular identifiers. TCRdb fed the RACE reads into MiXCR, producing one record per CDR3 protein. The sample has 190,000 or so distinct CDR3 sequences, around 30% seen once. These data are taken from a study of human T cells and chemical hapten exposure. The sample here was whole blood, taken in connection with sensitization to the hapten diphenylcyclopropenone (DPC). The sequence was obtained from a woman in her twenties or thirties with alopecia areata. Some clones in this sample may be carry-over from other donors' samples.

In DNA form, the CDR3 reads TGTGCCAGCAGCTTAGAAGACAGGGTGGCCGCTTTCTTT. Its translation is CASSLEDRVAAFF. The genes are TRBV11-1 and TRBJ1-1, with 7 bases matching TRBD1. Unmatched junction bases numbered 7, after V lost 1 base and J lost 11 bases. Germline values: CDR1 SGHAT, CDR2 FQDESV (reference sequence). CDR3 length: 13 residues.